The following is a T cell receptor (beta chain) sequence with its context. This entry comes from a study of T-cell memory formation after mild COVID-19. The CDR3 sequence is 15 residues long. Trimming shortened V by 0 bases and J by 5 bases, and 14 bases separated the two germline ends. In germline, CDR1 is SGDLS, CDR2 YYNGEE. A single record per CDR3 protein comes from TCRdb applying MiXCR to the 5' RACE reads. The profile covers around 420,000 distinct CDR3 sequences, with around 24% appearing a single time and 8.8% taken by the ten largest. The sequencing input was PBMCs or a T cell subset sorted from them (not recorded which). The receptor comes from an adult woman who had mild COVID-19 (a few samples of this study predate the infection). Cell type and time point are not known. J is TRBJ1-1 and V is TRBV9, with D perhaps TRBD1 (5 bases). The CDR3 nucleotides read TGTGCCAGCAGCGTAGGAGGCAGGGCTTCGACTGAAGCTTTCTTT. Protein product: CASSVGGRASTEAFF. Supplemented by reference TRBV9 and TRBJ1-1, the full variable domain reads DSGVTQTPKHLITATGQRVTLRCSPRSGDLSVYWYQQSLDQGLQFLIQYYNGEERAKGNILERFSAQQFPDLHSELNLSSLELGDSALYFCASSVGGRASTEAFFGQGTRLTVV.